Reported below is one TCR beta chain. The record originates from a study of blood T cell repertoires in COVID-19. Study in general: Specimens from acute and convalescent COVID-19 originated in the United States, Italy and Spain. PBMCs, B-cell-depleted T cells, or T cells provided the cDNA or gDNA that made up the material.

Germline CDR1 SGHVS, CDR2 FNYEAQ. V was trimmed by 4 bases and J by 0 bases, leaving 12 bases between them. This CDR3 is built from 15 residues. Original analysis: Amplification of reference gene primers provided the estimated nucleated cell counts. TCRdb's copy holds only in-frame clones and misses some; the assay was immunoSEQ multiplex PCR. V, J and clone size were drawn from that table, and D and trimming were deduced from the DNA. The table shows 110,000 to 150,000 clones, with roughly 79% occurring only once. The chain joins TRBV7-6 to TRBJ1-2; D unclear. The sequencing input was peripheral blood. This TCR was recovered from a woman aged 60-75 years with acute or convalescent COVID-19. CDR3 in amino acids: CASSSREGSNYGYTF. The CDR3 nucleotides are TGTGCCAGCAGCTCCCGGGAGGGTTCTAACTATGGCTACACCTTC.